This T cell receptor beta chain came from a study of patients and donors after allogeneic stem cell transplantation. TCRdb passed the RT-PCR reads through MiXCR, listing each CDR3 protein once. This table has around 90,000 distinct CDR3 sequences, 48% appearing once. Germline V lookup: CDR1 SGHTA, CDR2 FQGNSA. The CDR3 is 18 amino acids. Trimming took off 5 bases at V and 0 bases at J, with 17 bases between the two ends. The source is a human donor who was either an allogeneic HSCT recipient or a stem cell or donor lymphocyte infusion donor (not recorded which). It is not recorded whose cells these are; they may come from a transplant donor. The sample taken for sequencing was blood, either unsorted or a sorted T cell fraction (not recorded which). V usage is TRBV7-2 and J usage is TRBJ1-6; D not resolved. The DNA of the CDR3 is TGTGCCAGCAGCCGCTACGGGGTGGGGAGCTCCTATAATTCACCCCTCCACTTT. Amino acid sequence: CASSRYGVGSSYNSPLHF. The full variable domain, with the rest looked up from reference TRBV7-2 and TRBJ1-6, is GAGVSQSPSNKVTEKGKDVELRCDPISGHTALYWYRQSLGQGLEFLIYFQGNSAPDKSGLPSDRFSAERTGGSVSTLTIQRTQQEDSAVYLCASSRYGVGSSYNSPLHFGNGTRLTVT.